A single sample gave rise to the 13 T cell receptor beta chains below, sequenced in a study of metastatic and nonmetastatic thyroid tumors. TCRdb re-clonotyped the PCR reads through MiXCR. The sample carries approximately 31,000 clones, more than 15% recorded once. All patients were untreated before thyroid surgery. Sequenced: blood. All receptors come from a female donor with papillary thyroid cancer or a benign thyroid nodule (not recorded which). Some clones in this sample may be carry-over from other donors' samples.

This clone was observed at least ten times. A much larger clone lies a single base off, so this may be a read error. The V gene is TRBV28, the J gene TRBJ2-3; 7 bases are shared with TRBD1. V was pared by 5 bases and J by 1 base, with 6 bases of the junction left unmatched. Germline CDR1 reads MDHEN; CDR2 reads SYDVKM. The CDR3 totals 15 residues. The CDR3, as DNA: TGTGCCAGCAGTCTATCCGGGACAGGCACAGATACGCAGTATTTT. Its protein is CASSLSGTGTDTQYF.

On this clone: The DNA is omitted, as the CDR3 cannot be located on it reliably, and the CDR3 follows TCRdb's listing. The J gene is TRBJ1-2, the V gene TRBV2. In germline, CDR1 is SNHLY, CDR2 FYNNEI. 14 amino acids form the CDR3, both terminal residues included. The CDR3 spells CASSILGIGYGHTF.

This clone was seen ten or more times. This chain uses TRBV29-1 with TRBJ2-5, with TRBD1 matching 9 bases. Trimming took 6 bases from V and 5 from J; bases not matched to a gene: 4. This CDR3 is built from 12 residues. Germline CDR1 reads SQVTM; CDR2 reads ANQGSEA. The CDR3 DNA follows: TGCAGCGTGGGACAGGGTGGGGAGACCCAGTACTTC. As protein: CSVGQGGETQYF. Supplemented by reference TRBV29-1 and TRBJ2-5, the full variable domain reads SAVISQKPSRDICQRGTSLTIQCQVDSQVTMMFWYRQQPGQSLTLIATANQGSEATYESGFVIDKFPISRPNLTFSTLTVSNMSPEDSSIYLCSVGQGGETQYFGPGTRLLVL.

A word on this clone: It may be a read error: a sequence one base away is much more abundant. The chain employs TRBV25-1 and TRBJ1-5; D is possibly TRBD1 (6 bases). The CDR3 extends over 13 amino acids. CDR1 is MGHDK, CDR2 SYGVNS, per germline. DNA of the CDR3: TGTTCCAGCAGGGGATATAGCAATCAGCCCCAGCATTTT. This gives the protein CSSRGYSNQPQHF.

This clone was observed at least ten times. The gene calls are TRBV5-1 and TRBJ2-7, with D perhaps assigned TRBD1 or TRBD2 (5 bases each). CDR3 length equals 16 residues. CDR1 is SGHRS and CDR2 is YFSETQ in the germline V gene. Deletions cut 2 bases from V and 5 bases from J, with 20 bases between. The CDR3 loop is CASSFFSAREGDEQYF. The CDR3 DNA sequence: TGCGCCAGCAGCTTTTTTTCAGCCCGGGAAGGGGACGAGCAGTACTTC.

This clone is a singleton in its sample. This rearrangement joins TRBV30 to TRBJ2-5; 13 positions agree with TRBD2. This CDR3 contains 16 residues. J gave up 4 bases and V 0 bases, and 5 bases lay outside the gene matches. The germline V gene has CDR1 GTSNPN and CDR2 SVGIG (reference sequence). The CDR3 region has the DNA TGTGCCTGGAGTGTACTAGCGGGAGGGCCCTCAGAGACCCAGTACTTC. Translation gives CAWSVLAGGPSETQYF.

There are many counts of this clone. This sequence joins TRBV4-2 and TRBJ2-3, with 10 bases fitting TRBD2. This CDR3 has 16 amino acids. Per germline, CDR1 LGHNA and CDR2 YNFKEQ. The V segment lost 6 bases and the J segment 1 base; nucleotides outside the gene matches: 7. CDR3 DNA sequence: TGTGCCAGCAGTTCAGTAGCGGGGGGAGGCACAGATACGCAGTATTTT. Residues: CASSSVAGGGTDTQYF.

The chain combines TRBV20-1 with TRBJ2-1, with TRBD2 matching 9 bases. The CDR3 is made up of 18 amino acids. CDR1 is DFQATT and CDR2 is SNEGSKA in the germline V gene (reference sequence). J lost 0 bases, V lost 5 bases, and 14 bases had no gene match. CDR3 protein: CSAPPGLAWVFSYNEQFF. The CDR3 DNA sequence: TGCAGTGCTCCCCCGGGACTAGCTTGGGTTTTCTCCTACAATGAGCAGTTCTTC.

This clone was counted many times. The rearrangement uses TRBV19 and TRBJ2-1; D is unclear. V was clipped by 5 bases and J by 5 bases, with 19 bases between them. The CDR3 covers 16 residues. CDR1 and CDR2 (germline): LNHDA, SQIVND (reference sequence). CDR3 loop: CASSAQGINSNNEQFF. The CDR3 nucleotides read TGTGCCAGTAGTGCCCAAGGGATTAATAGTAACAATGAGCAGTTCTTC.

In regard to this clone: One end of the junction is discordant with germline, which a read error may explain. The gene calls are TRBV7-8 and TRBJ2-1; either TRBD1 or TRBD2 may fit D (6 bases each). This CDR3 is 17 amino acids long. The germline gives CDR1 SGHVS, CDR2 FQNEAQ. As DNA, the CDR3 is TGTTCCAGCAGCCCAGTTGATGGGGGGCTTCCTATCGATGAGCAGTTCTTC. It specifies CSSSPVDGGLPIDEQFF.

Judged by abundance, this clone is medium-sized (0.01 to 0.1%). J is TRBJ1-2 and V is TRBV6-6, with a weak D call TRBD1 (6 bases). This CDR3 spans 13 amino acids. V was pared by 2 bases and J by 6 bases, with 10 bases between. From germline, CDR1 is MNHNY and CDR2 SVGAGI (reference sequence). CDR3 bases: TGTGCCAGCAGTTACCCGGGGGCAGATGGCTACACCTTC. It translates to CASSYPGADGYTF.

This clone was counted ten times or more. The chain employs TRBV7-9 and TRBJ2-6, with D perhaps being TRBD1 or TRBD2 (6 bases each). V was shortened by 3 bases and J by 0 bases, with 15 bases between the two germline ends. The germline CDR1 and CDR2 sequences are SEHNR and FQNEAQ (reference sequence). This CDR3 region has 18 residues. The CDR3 DNA follows: TGTGCCAGCAGCTTTGGGGCGGGACATTACTCTGGGGCCAACGTCCTGACTTTC. This encodes CASSFGAGHYSGANVLTF.

This clone was observed at least ten times. The rearrangement uses TRBV18 and TRBJ2-1; unclear D gene. Trimming left V 0 bases short and J 0 bases short, with 9 bases between. CDR3 size: 16 residues. The germline gives CDR1 KGHSH, CDR2 LQKENI. The CDR3 DNA follows: TGTGCCAGCTCACCACCCCAAGCGTACTCCTACAATGAGCAGTTCTTC. This translates into CASSPPQAYSYNEQFF. Full variable domain (missing parts from reference TRBV18 and TRBJ2-1): NAGVMQNPRHLVRRRGQEARLRCSPMKGHSHVYWYRQLPEEGLKFMVYLQKENIIDESGMPKERFSAEFPKEGPSILRIQQVVRGDSAAYFCASSPPQAYSYNEQFFGPGTRLTVL.